A selection of T cell receptor beta chains follows, all from one sample in a study of blood T cell repertoires in COVID-19. Produced via immunoSEQ multiplex PCR; TCRdb's table is partial and in-frame only. The sample records 39,000 or so clones, 65% to 85% being singletons. The sample taken for sequencing was peripheral blood. These receptors originate from a man in his forties with active or convalescent COVID-19. Each CDR3 is given with its conserved first and last residue. The D gene is left open where the match is weak. Part of the rows lack a size; the others show once, few, many or a class for expanded clones.

d_call,j_call,clone_size,v_call,cdr3_aa,cdr3_nt
TRBD2,TRBJ2-1,once,TRBV5-4,CASSSGTSGRARHEQFF,TGTGCCAGCAGCTCCGGGACTAGCGGGAGGGCCCGCCATGAGCAGTTCTTC
-,TRBJ1-1,-,TRBV11-3,CASSLREAEAFF,TGTGCCAGCAGCTTACGAGAAGCTGAAGCTTTCTTT
-,TRBJ2-1,-,TRBV6-5,CAAHRGTFNEQFF,TGTGCCGCCCACCGAGGGACTTTCAATGAGCAGTTCTTC
TRBD2,TRBJ2-7,-,TRBV11-2,CASTVDYPGGSLPYEQYF,TGTGCCAGCACCGTGGACTACCCGGGGGGAAGTCTCCCCTACGAGCAGTACTTC
-,TRBJ1-5,-,TRBV7-9,CASSFAHGGNQPQHF,TGTGCCAGCAGCTTTGCGCACGGCGGGAATCAGCCCCAGCATTTT
-,TRBJ2-5,few,TRBV7-2,CASSSNPTVRQETQYF,TGTGCCAGCAGTTCCAACCCGACAGTCCGCCAAGAGACCCAGTACTTC
TRBD1,TRBJ2-7,-,TRBV7-9,CASSSTGQGNYEQYF,TGTGCCAGCAGCTCCACGGGACAGGGGAACTACGAGCAGTACTTC
TRBD2,TRBJ2-1,-,TRBV10-3,CAISERLAGDEQFF,TGTGCCATCAGTGAGCGGCTAGCGGGAGACGAGCAGTTCTTC
TRBD1,TRBJ1-2,few,TRBV6-5,CASSRDRRNYGYTF,TGTGCCAGCAGTCGGGACAGAAGGAACTATGGCTACACCTTC
TRBD1,TRBJ1-1,-,TRBV28,CASRGPGQLNTEAFF,TGTGCCAGCAGGGGACCGGGACAGCTAAACACTGAAGCTTTCTTT
TRBD2,TRBJ2-7,once,TRBV12-3/TRBV12-4,CASSSTGGYEQYF,TGTGCCAGCAGTTCCACGGGGGGCTACGAGCAGTACTTC